The sequence of this T cell receptor beta chain was determined in a study of blood T cell repertoires in COVID-19. Overall study context: COVID-19 samples from acute and convalescent phases originated in the United States, Italy and Spain. From T cells, B-cell-depleted T cells, or PBMCs came the material, which was cDNA or gDNA.

This CDR3 contains 17 residues. J was trimmed by 2 bases and V by 4 bases; bases with no gene match: 10. Germline V lookup: CDR1 SGHRS, CDR2 YFSETQ. Under the authors' procedure: Amplification of reference gene primers provided the estimated nucleated cell counts. Sequenced by immunoSEQ multiplex PCR; TCRdb stores in-frame clones only, minus some. V, J and clone size are taken as reported in that table, and D and trimming were inferred from the DNA itself. The repertoire includes some 130,000 clones, 70% to 90% of them detected once, and 18% sits in the top ten. This TCR derives from a woman between 50 and 59 years old who had recovered from COVID-19. This chain uses TRBV5-1 with TRBJ2-3; the match to TRBD2 covers 10 bases. Sequencing used peripheral blood. The CDR3 nucleotides are TGCGCCAGCAGCCCTAAAGTGGGACTAGCGACCACAGATACGCAGTATTTT. It yields the protein CASSPKVGLATTDTQYF.